This TCR beta chain was recovered during a study of breast tumors, draining lymph nodes, adjacent tissues. Overall study results and limits: Data only fit, rather than demonstrated, lymph node origin of most tumor T cells.

Points on this clonotype: Antigen specificity is unknown. A read error may explain this, as a much larger clone is one base away.

The germline V gene has CDR1 SGHKS and CDR2 YYEKEE (reference sequence). The CDR3 runs 15 residues. TCRdb passed the multiplex PCR reads through MiXCR, listing each CDR3 protein once. The data show some 170,000 distinct CDR3 sequences, approximately 33% seen once. The lymph nodes were axillary draining lymph nodes from breast cancer patients. The sequenced sample was axillary lymph node tissue. This sequence originates from a female donor with breast cancer. Some clones in this sample may be carry-over from other donors' samples. The rearrangement joins TRBV5-5 to TRBJ2-7; 8 bases are shared with TRBD2. This CDR3 reads CAGSLLAGTSYEQYF. The CDR3 DNA sequence: TGTGCCGGCAGCTTGTTAGCGGGGACGTCCTACGAGCAGTACTTC.